This is a list of T cell receptor beta chains from one sample in a study of cytomegalovirus exposure and HLA in healthy donors. Assay used: immunoSEQ multiplex PCR; TCRdb lists only in-frame clones, some missing. The sample has some 140,000 clones; 79% are singletons. Source material: PBMCs. The receptors come from a man aged 18 to 29 in good health and CMV-seronegative. Each CDR3 is given with its conserved first and last residue. A D gene is named only where the DNA matches it firmly. Size tells how often a clone was seen (once, few, many) or the class of an expanded clone, and some rows leave it out.

CDR3 DNA,CDR3 protein,D gene,J gene,clone size,V gene
TGTGCCAGCAGCTTAGGGTCCCGCACCCGACGGGGCGAGCAGTACTTC,CASSLGSRTRRGEQYF,-,TRBJ2-7,-,TRBV7-2
TGTGCCAGCTCACCGAAGATACCGGGACAGGGGCACTACGAGCAGTACTTC,CASSPKIPGQGHYEQYF,TRBD1,TRBJ2-7,-,TRBV18
TGTGCCAGCAGCCGACAGAGCTCCTATAATTCACCCCTCCACTTT,CASSRQSSYNSPLHF,-,TRBJ1-6,-,TRBV11-2
TGCAGTGCTGGACAGGGCGGGGAAGCTTTCTTT,CSAGQGGEAFF,TRBD1,TRBJ1-1,-,TRBV20-1
TGTGCCGCCTGGACTCTACAGTACTTC,CAAWTLQYF,-,TRBJ2-7,-,TRBV25-1
TGTGCCAGCAGCTTAAGGGCCGGGTCTCGGGAGGGCTATGGCTACACCTTC,CASSLRAGSREGYGYTF,-,TRBJ1-2,-,TRBV11-2
TGTGCCATCAGGGGGGACAGGAGCTCCTACAATGAGCAGTTCTTC,CAIRGDRSSYNEQFF,TRBD1,TRBJ2-1,-,TRBV10-3
TGTGCCAGCAGTTTAAGGGGACAGGGATACGAGCAGTACTTC,CASSLRGQGYEQYF,TRBD1,TRBJ2-7,-,TRBV27
TGTGCCAGCAGCTCCGGGACAGGTGACTTTCAAAACATTCAGTACTTC,CASSSGTGDFQNIQYF,TRBD1,TRBJ2-4,-,TRBV7-9
TGCGCCAGCAGCTTGGAACAGAGTAATTCACCCCTCCACTTT,CASSLEQSNSPLHF,-,TRBJ1-6,once,TRBV5-1
TGTGCCAGCAGTGATTTAAGGGGGCGAGGAAACACCATATATTTT,CASSDLRGRGNTIYF,TRBD1,TRBJ1-3,few,TRBV2
TGTGCCAGCAGTTATTGGCAGGGAACCCACACCTTC,CASSYWQGTHTF,-,TRBJ1-2,few,TRBV6-6
TGTGCCAGTAGTATGGCGGGGGGCGCGGTCTATGGCTACACCTTC,CASSMAGGAVYGYTF,-,TRBJ1-2,-,TRBV19
TGTGCCAGCAGTTACTCGATAGGGCCAGGGCCTCGGGAGCAGTACTTC,CASSYSIGPGPREQYF,-,TRBJ2-7,-,TRBV6-5
TGTGCCAGCAGCGTAGGCGGCAGGGGATTACAAGAGACCCAGTACTTC,CASSVGGRGLQETQYF,-,TRBJ2-5,-,TRBV9
TGCGCCAGCAGCCAAGGCGAACACAGGGCCTCAAACTATGGCTACACCTTC,CASSQGEHRASNYGYTF,-,TRBJ1-2,-,TRBV4-1
TGTGCCAGCGGCACAGGGTATAATTCACCCCTCCACTTT,CASGTGYNSPLHF,-,TRBJ1-6,few,TRBV6-5
TGTGCCAGCAGTCTTGGACTAGCCGCCGAGCAGTTCTTC,CASSLGLAAEQFF,TRBD2,TRBJ2-1,-,TRBV27
TGCGCCAGCAGCCAAGATTGGGGGGGTAACTACAATGAGCAGTTCTTC,CASSQDWGGNYNEQFF,TRBD2,TRBJ2-1,-,TRBV4-1
TGTGCCAGCACTTCTCTTACCCGCGGGGGCACAGATACGCAGTATTTT,CASTSLTRGGTDTQYF,-,TRBJ2-3,-,TRBV2
TGCGCCAGCAGCTTGGAAGGGAGTGAAAAACTGTTTTTT,CASSLEGSEKLFF,-,TRBJ1-4,few,TRBV5-1
TGCGCCAGCAGCCAAGAGGGGGGGGGAACGCAGTATTTT,CASSQEGGGTQYF,TRBD2,TRBJ2-3,-,TRBV4-3
TGCGCCAGCAGCTTGACAGGCGTTAGCAATCAGCCCCAGCATTTT,CASSLTGVSNQPQHF,-,TRBJ1-5,-,TRBV5-1
TGTGCCAGTAGTCAGCAAGGAGCCTCCTACGAGCAGTACTTC,CASSQQGASYEQYF,-,TRBJ2-7,-,TRBV19
TGTGCCAGCAGCTTTACGGGCAGGGCGGTGAACACTGAAGCTTTCTTT,CASSFTGRAVNTEAFF,-,TRBJ1-1,few,TRBV5-4
TGTGCCACCTCCAGGTCCGGGGGGGATTCACCCCTCCACTTT,CATSRSGGDSPLHF,-,TRBJ1-6,-,TRBV19
TGTGCCATCAGGGAGACTAGCGGGGGGAAAGAGACCCAGTACTTC,CAIRETSGGKETQYF,TRBD2,TRBJ2-5,-,TRBV10-3
TGTGCCAGTAGATGGCAGGGTTTAAGCAATCAGCCCCAGCATTTT,CASRWQGLSNQPQHF,-,TRBJ1-5,-,TRBV19
TGCGCCAGCGCTAGGACAGGGGATAACTATGGCTACACCTTC,CASARTGDNYGYTF,TRBD1,TRBJ1-2,-,TRBV5-1
TGTGCCATCCGGGACTCTAATAATGAGCAGTTCTTC,CAIRDSNNEQFF,-,TRBJ2-1,-,TRBV7-6
TGTGCCAGCAGTGATAGATCCGGGGAGGAGACCCAGTACTTC,CASSDRSGEETQYF,-,TRBJ2-5,-,TRBV6-1
TGCGCCAGCAGCCAAGACCGGGGAACTGATACGCAGTATTTT,CASSQDRGTDTQYF,-,TRBJ2-3,-,TRBV4-3
TGCGCCAGCAGCTTAGGACTAGCGGGGGGCACCGGGGAGCTGTTTTTT,CASSLGLAGGTGELFF,TRBD2,TRBJ2-2,-,TRBV5-1
TGTGCCAGCAGCTTGTTAGCTCCCACGGGTAACCCCTACAATGAGCAGTTCTTC,CASSLLAPTGNPYNEQFF,-,TRBJ2-1,-,TRBV5-5
TGTGCCAGCAGCTTAGTGGCAGGGGTCTCCTACGAGCAGTACTTC,CASSLVAGVSYEQYF,-,TRBJ2-7,-,TRBV7-6
TGTGCCAGCAGCTTTGGAGTCCCCAGCGGGGGGCAGAAAGATACGCAGTATTTT,CASSFGVPSGGQKDTQYF,TRBD2,TRBJ2-3,few,TRBV7-9
TGCGCCAGCAGTGGAGAATTACAGGGAGCCTATGGCTACACCTTC,CASSGELQGAYGYTF,-,TRBJ1-2,-,TRBV10-2
TGTGCCAGCAGCTTAGAAGGGAGAAGTGGAGATACGCAGTATTTT,CASSLEGRSGDTQYF,-,TRBJ2-3,-,TRBV7-3
TGTGCCTGGAGCGTGAACACTGAAGCTTTCTTT,CAWSVNTEAFF,-,TRBJ1-1,few,TRBV30
TGTGCCAGCAGCCGGGGACAGGGGATTGAAGCTTTCTTT,CASSRGQGIEAFF,TRBD1,TRBJ1-1,-,TRBV9
TGTGCCAGCAGCTTGGCCGGCGGAACCAACTATGGCTACACCTTC,CASSLAGGTNYGYTF,-,TRBJ1-2,few,TRBV7-2